This passage covers 22 T cell receptor beta chains from one sample sequenced in a study of radiotherapy plus CTLA-4 blockade in lung cancer. Sequenced by immunoSEQ multiplex PCR; TCRdb stores in-frame clones only, minus some. The sample has more than 55,000 clones; approximately 82% are singletons. The sample consisted of peripheral blood, taken from a patient treated with radiotherapy plus ipilimumab. These receptors all stem from a human donor with non-small cell lung cancer whose response to radiotherapy plus ipilimumab could not be evaluated.

The chain links TRBV7-9 to TRBJ2-3; 7 nucleotides match TRBD1. The CDR3 contains 15 residues. The germline gives CDR1 SEHNR, CDR2 FQNEAQ (reference sequence). V was pared by 3 bases and J by 3 bases, with 6 bases of the junction left unmatched. In DNA, the CDR3 is TGTGCCAGCAGCTTTACAGGGGCAGGGACAGATACGCAGTATTTT. As protein: CASSFTGAGTDTQYF.

V is TRBV5-6 and J is TRBJ2-3; 8 bases line up with TRBD1. The CDR3 runs to 15 residues. CDR1 is SGHDT, CDR2 YYEEEE, per germline. V shed 0 bases and J 3 bases; nucleotides not matched to a gene: 3. DNA for the CDR3: TGTGCCAGCAGCTTGGTCCAGGGGGCGACAGATACGCAGTATTTT. Encoded protein: CASSLVQGATDTQYF.

The CDR3 reads CASSPPGLYEQYF. The CDR3 region has the DNA TGTGCCAGCAGTCCACCAGGACTCTACGAGCAGTACTTC. This chain connects TRBV6-5 to TRBJ2-7; the D gene is possibly TRBD2 (5 bases). V was pared by 5 bases and J by 3 bases, with 11 bases between. Germline V gene sequence: CDR1 MNHEY, CDR2 SVGAGI. The CDR3 consists of 13 residues.

The rearrangement joins TRBV5-4 to TRBJ2-6; D gene ambiguous. Germline CDR1 is SGHNT and CDR2 is YYREEE (reference sequence). V was shortened by 0 bases and J by 0 bases, with 7 bases between the two germline ends. The length of the CDR3 is 16 residues. The CDR3, as DNA: TGTGCCAGCAGCTTGGGAGGCAACTCTGGGGCCAACGTCCTGACTTTC. Protein sequence: CASSLGGNSGANVLTF.

The chain has TRBV7-9 and TRBJ2-7; D is possibly TRBD2 (5 bases). CDR3 size: 15 residues. The V and J ends lost 4 bases and 4 bases respectively, with 17 bases between them. Germline values: CDR1 SEHNR, CDR2 FQNEAQ (reference sequence). CDR3 loop: CASSSPHTGKYEQYF. In DNA form, the CDR3 reads TGTGCCAGCAGCTCACCTCATACGGGGAAGTACGAGCAGTACTTC.

As DNA, the CDR3 is TGTGCCAGCAGCTTAGCGGGCCTCTCCTACGAGCAGTACTTC. Its translation is CASSLAGLSYEQYF. The V gene is TRBV7-2, the J gene TRBJ2-7; D remains ambiguous. V shed 0 bases and J shed 0 bases, with 6 bases lying between them. The CDR3 extends over 14 amino acids. Germline CDR1 reads SGHTA; CDR2 reads FQGNSA.

The rearrangement uses TRBV2 and TRBJ2-7; TRBD2 matches at 13 bases. The CDR3 extends over 16 amino acids. After removal of 3 bases from V and 4 bases from J, the junction contained 6 bases not matched to a gene. CDR1 is SNHLY, CDR2 FYNNEI, per germline. CDR3 region: CASSDSTSGGDYEQYF. The CDR3 coding sequence is TGTGCCAGCAGTGATAGTACTAGCGGGGGGGATTACGAGCAGTACTTC.

As concerns this clone: Other nucleotide sequences in the sample specify the same CDR3. The chain has TRBV27 and TRBJ1-1, with D possibly being TRBD1 (6 bases). Trimming left V 3 bases short and J 0 bases short, with 8 bases between. Germline V lookup: CDR1 MNHEY, CDR2 SMNVEV (reference sequence). The CDR3 consists of 14 residues. The DNA for the CDR3 is TGTGCCAGCAGTTTGAGGGGGATGAACACTGAAGCTTTCTTT. It specifies CASSLRGMNTEAFF.

The V gene is TRBV28, the J gene TRBJ2-7; D unresolved. Germline V gene sequence: CDR1 MDHEN, CDR2 SYDVKM. CDR3 length: 12 residues. The V and J ends lost 3 bases and 3 bases respectively, with 6 bases between them. The CDR3 reads CASSFSFYEQYF. CDR3 nucleotides: TGTGCCAGCAGTTTCAGTTTCTACGAGCAGTACTTC.

This chain links TRBV18 with TRBJ1-2, with a tentative D call TRBD1 (6 bases). Trimming pared 5 bases from V and 2 bases from J, leaving 9 bases between. Germline CDR1 reads KGHSH; CDR2 reads LQKENI. CDR3 length: 13 amino acids. The CDR3 sequence is CASSAGQNYGYTF. CDR3 DNA: TGTGCCAGCTCAGCTGGACAGAACTATGGCTACACCTTC.

By share of the sample, this clone is medium-sized. This chain links TRBV7-2 with TRBJ2-5; 9 nucleotides line up with TRBD2. The CDR3 loop spans 15 amino acids. Germline values: CDR1 SGHTA, CDR2 FQGNSA. V lost 5 bases to trimming and J lost 2 bases; unmatched junction nucleotides: 6. CDR3 DNA: TGTGCCAGCAGCGGGAGCGGGGGGACGCAAGAGACCCAGTACTTC. It encodes CASSGSGGTQETQYF.

This sequence joins TRBV9 and TRBJ2-1, with a tentative D call TRBD1 (5 bases). Germline CDR1 reads SGDLS; CDR2 reads YYNGEE. V lost 3 bases to trimming and J lost 5 bases, with 9 bases between them. CDR3 length equals 13 residues. The chain's CDR3 is CASSEGFHNEQFF. CDR3 sequence (DNA): TGTGCCAGCAGCGAGGGGTTTCACAATGAGCAGTTCTTC.

The rearrangement uses TRBV9 and TRBJ2-1, with TRBD2 matching 9 bases. Germline CDR1 SGDLS, CDR2 YYNGEE. The CDR3 runs to 16 residues. Trimming removed 0 bases from V and 9 bases from J; junction bases left unmatched: 10. For the CDR3, the DNA is TGTGCCAGCAGCGTAGCTCCTGGCGGGGGGGCCGGTGAGCAGTTCTTC. Its protein product is CASSVAPGGGAGEQFF.

This clone was recorded once. The V and J genes are TRBV6-5 and TRBJ2-4, with D possibly TRBD2 on 7 matching bases. Germline CDR1 reads MNHEY; CDR2 reads SVGAGI. V lost 0 bases and J lost 4, with 10 bases in between. This CDR3 is built from 15 residues. In DNA, the CDR3 is TGTGCCAGCAGTTACTCGGGAGGGGGGAAAAACATTCAGTACTTC. Translating it yields CASSYSGGGKNIQYF.

The chain is built from TRBV10-3 and TRBJ1-1, with 7 bases matching TRBD1. The CDR3 spans 14 residues. Unmatched junction bases numbered 7, after V lost 8 bases and J lost 1 base. In germline, CDR1 is ENHRY, CDR2 SYGVKD. DNA for the CDR3: TGTGCCATCCGCCGGGGACAGCCGAACACTGAAGCTTTCTTT. Translating it yields CAIRRGQPNTEAFF.

This chain joins TRBV28 and TRBJ1-3; unclear D gene. The V end was cut by 1 base, the J end by 8 bases, with 15 bases between. CDR1 and CDR2 (germline): MDHEN, SYDVKM. This CDR3 spans 15 amino acids. In nucleotides, the CDR3 is TGTGCCAGCAGTTTATCTGGGCCCCAAGGCGACACCATATATTTT. It codes for CASSLSGPQGDTIYF.

The rearrangement uses TRBV6-1 and TRBJ1-1; D unresolved. V was pared by 4 bases and J by 8 bases, with 11 bases between. Germline CDR1 and CDR2: MNHNS and SASEGT. The length of the CDR3 is 12 residues. The CDR3 reads CASSVPITEAFF. The CDR3 nucleotides are TGTGCCAGCAGTGTCCCTATTACCGAAGCTTTCTTT.

This chain links TRBV7-8 with TRBJ1-6, with TRBD1 matching 7 bases. V lost 5 bases and J lost 5; bases outside the gene matches: 6. CDR3 length: 15 residues. In germline, CDR1 is SGHVS, CDR2 FQNEAQ. As DNA, the CDR3 is TGTGCCAGCAGCGGAGGGACAGCTGATAATTCACCCCTCCACTTT. Protein: CASSGGTADNSPLHF.

The chain joins TRBV19 to TRBJ1-2; TRBD1 might be the D (6 bases). Germline V gene sequence: CDR1 LNHDA, CDR2 SQIVND (reference sequence). The CDR3 is 14 amino acids. V was trimmed by 3 bases and J by 7 bases, leaving 15 bases between them. This CDR3 is CASSISRGGTGYTF. CDR3 DNA sequence: TGTGCCAGTAGTATTTCACGGGGGGGCACTGGCTACACCTTC. Looking up the rest from reference TRBV19 and TRBJ1-2 gives the full variable domain: DGGITQSPKYLFRKEGQNVTLSCEQNLNHDAMYWYRQDPGQGLRLIYYSQIVNDFQKGDIAEGYSVSREKKESFPLTVTSAQKNPTAFYLCASSISRGGTGYTFGSGTRLTVV.

The gene calls are TRBV27 and TRBJ1-2; TRBD1 might be the D (6 bases). V shed 5 bases and J shed 0 bases, with 13 bases lying between them. CDR1 is MNHEY, CDR2 SMNVEV, per germline (reference sequence). There are 15 residues in the CDR3. The CDR3 DNA is TGTGCCAGCAGTGCGTCTGACAGGTCTAACTATGGCTACACCTTC. Its protein product is CASSASDRSNYGYTF.

This chain's CDR3 is CAWSAWDRGIGWAGEMVETQYF. The CDR3 DNA reads as TGTGCCTGGAGTGCTTGGGACAGGGGGATTGGGTGGGCGGGAGAGATGGTAGAGACCCAGTACTTC. The chain has TRBV30 and TRBJ2-5; 11 nucleotides line up with TRBD1. Germline values: CDR1 GTSNPN, CDR2 SVGIG (reference sequence). Losses at the gene ends were 1 base for V and 4 bases for J; bases not matched to a gene: 26. This CDR3 comprises 22 residues.

V gene TRBV5-6 combines with J gene TRBJ2-1; D ambiguous. V was pared by 1 base and J by 10 bases, with 15 bases between. CDR1 SGHDT and CDR2 YYEEEE come from the germline V gene. This CDR3 region has 14 residues. As DNA, the CDR3 is TGTGCCAGCAGCTTGAAGCCTTTGATTGTGGAGCAGTTCTTC. It yields the protein CASSLKPLIVEQFF.